Listed below are T cell receptor beta chains from one sample, sequenced in a study of control samples from healthy donors and cancer patients. Clones were sequenced by immunoSEQ multiplex PCR, and TCRdb holds only the in-frame ones, with some missing. This sample has 210,000 or so clones; 91% occur once, and the top ten carry 1.5% to 2%. Sequencing used blood. These receptors were collected from a man between 25 and 39 years old in good health. The CDR3 runs from the conserved cysteine through the conserved F or W. The order of the fields is clone size, D gene, V gene, J gene, CDR3 DNA, CDR3 protein. The D gene is left open where the match is weak. The size field is filled for only some rows; it gives once, few, many or a size class.

NA	NA	TRBV11-2	TRBJ2-7	TGTGCCAGCAGCGCCGTTGGTGGGGTGACCTACGAGCAGTACTTC	CASSAVGGVTYEQYF
once	TRBD2	TRBV6-2/TRBV6-3	TRBJ2-7	TGTGCCAGCAGTTACGGGCGGGGGGGCTTCGACGAGCAGTACTTC	CASSYGRGGFDEQYF
NA	NA	TRBV27	TRBJ1-1	TGTGCCAGCAGTTCCACGCGCAGAGGGTACACTGAAGCTTTCTTT	CASSSTRRGYTEAFF
NA	NA	TRBV24-1	TRBJ2-5	TGTGCCACCGGTTCTTCCACGGACGGGACCCAGTACTTC	CATGSSTDGTQYF
NA	NA	TRBV5-5	TRBJ1-4	TGTGCCAGCAGCGGGGGAGGGTTGGCAGGGGCGAATGAAAAACTGTTTTTT	CASSGGGLAGANEKLFF
NA	TRBD1	TRBV27	TRBJ1-2	TGTGCCAGCAGTTACAGGATGGACAGGGGGGACTATGGCTACACCTTC	CASSYRMDRGDYGYTF
NA	NA	TRBV5-4	TRBJ2-7	TGTGCCAGCAGCTTTTGGGGGGAATACGAGCAGTACTTC	CASSFWGEYEQYF
NA	TRBD1	TRBV2	TRBJ2-3	TGTGCCAGCAGTGTCCAGGGGACAGGGAACGCAGATACGCAGTATTTT	CASSVQGTGNADTQYF
NA	NA	TRBV10-3	TRBJ2-3	TGTGCCATCAGCCCCGGCGGAGATACGCAGTATTTT	CAISPGGDTQYF
once	TRBD1	TRBV5-1	TRBJ1-6	TGCGCCAGCAGCTTGGGGATGCAGGGGGCAGGTAATTCACCCCTCCACTTT	CASSLGMQGAGNSPLHF
NA	NA	TRBV9	TRBJ1-4	TGTGCCAGCAGCGTAGGGCAGGGCGAAAAACTGTTTTTT	CASSVGQGEKLFF
NA	NA	TRBV28	TRBJ1-1	TGTGCCAGCAGTTTACTTAACAGTTTGGTAACTGAAGCTTTCTTT	CASSLLNSLVTEAFF
NA	NA	TRBV6-1	TRBJ1-6	TGTGCCAGCAGTGAAGGTCGCCCTTGGCCCCTCCACTTT	CASSEGRPWPLHF
once	NA	TRBV19	TRBJ2-7	TGTGCCAGTAGTACCCGGACTTCTGACGAGCAGTACTTC	CASSTRTSDEQYF
NA	NA	TRBV6-5	TRBJ1-1	TGTGCCAGCAGACACACTGAAGCTTTCTTT	CASRHTEAFF
NA	TRBD1	TRBV6-5	TRBJ1-2	TGTGCCAGCAGAAAAACGGGACAGCTCTATGGCTACACCTTC	CASRKTGQLYGYTF
NA	NA	TRBV2	TRBJ1-2	TGTGCCAGCAGTGAAGCGATGGGGGACTATGGCTACACCTTC	CASSEAMGDYGYTF
NA	TRBD1	TRBV6-4	TRBJ2-1	TGTGCCAGCAGTGCGGGGACAGGGGGCGAAGTAAATGAGCAGTTCTTC	CASSAGTGGEVNEQFF
NA	NA	TRBV2	TRBJ2-7	TGTGCCAACCAAGGCGAAGGGGCTAACTACGAGCAGTACTTC	CANQGEGANYEQYF
NA	NA	TRBV29-1	TRBJ2-3	TGCAGCGTTGAGAGAACTAGCACAGATACGCAGTATTTT	CSVERTSTDTQYF
NA	NA	TRBV19	TRBJ2-3	TGTGCCAGTAGTAACTCGGCGGGAGATACGCAGTATTTT	CASSNSAGDTQYF
NA	NA	TRBV27	TRBJ1-5	TGTGCCAGCAGTTCGTGGGACGGAAGCAATCAGCCCCAGCATTTT	CASSSWDGSNQPQHF